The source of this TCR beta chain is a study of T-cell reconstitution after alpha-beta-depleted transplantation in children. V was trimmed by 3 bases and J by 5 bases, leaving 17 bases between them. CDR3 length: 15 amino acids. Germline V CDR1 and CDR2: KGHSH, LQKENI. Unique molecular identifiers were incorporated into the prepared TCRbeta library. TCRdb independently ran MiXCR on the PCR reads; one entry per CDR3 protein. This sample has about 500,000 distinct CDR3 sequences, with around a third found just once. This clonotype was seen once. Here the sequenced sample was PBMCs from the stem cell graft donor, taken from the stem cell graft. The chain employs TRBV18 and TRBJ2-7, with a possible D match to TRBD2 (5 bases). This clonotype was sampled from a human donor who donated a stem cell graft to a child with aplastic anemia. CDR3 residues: CASSPRASDGDEQYV. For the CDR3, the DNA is TGTGCCAGCTCACCGCGGGCCTCCGATGGGGACGAGCAGTACGTC.